This T cell receptor (beta chain) was captured in a study of blood T cells in healthy people across ages. The authors ran a second PCR of about 7 to 11 cycles using a sample-barcoded 5' primer and a J-beta primer mix. One entry per CDR3 protein results from TCRdb running MiXCR on the 5' RACE reads. This table has roughly 570,000 distinct CDR3 sequences, 27% appearing once. This receptor was obtained from a woman aged 70-85 years in good health. Material for sequencing was blood.

This CDR3 is CSARGIGGGYTF. The DNA for the CDR3 is TGCAGTGCTAGAGGGATAGGAGGAGGCTACACCTTC. The V gene is TRBV20-1, the J gene TRBJ1-2; D is ambiguous. The V gene lost 1 base and the J gene lost 8 bases, with 11 bases spanning the gap. The CDR3 length is 12 residues. Germline lookup yields CDR1 DFQATT and CDR2 SNEGSKA (reference sequence).